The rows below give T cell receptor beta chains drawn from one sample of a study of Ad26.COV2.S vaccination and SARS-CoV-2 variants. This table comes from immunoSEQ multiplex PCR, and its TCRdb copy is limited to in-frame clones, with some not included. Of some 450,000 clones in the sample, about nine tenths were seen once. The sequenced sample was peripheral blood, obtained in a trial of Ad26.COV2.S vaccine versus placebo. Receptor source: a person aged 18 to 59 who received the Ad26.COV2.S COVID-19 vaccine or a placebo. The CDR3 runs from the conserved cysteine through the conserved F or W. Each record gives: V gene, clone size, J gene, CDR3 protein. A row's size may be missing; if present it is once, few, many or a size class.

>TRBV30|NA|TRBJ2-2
CAWGTGYTGELFF
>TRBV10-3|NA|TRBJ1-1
CAISGSRGTEAFF
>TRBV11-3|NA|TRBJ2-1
CASPPESHEQFF
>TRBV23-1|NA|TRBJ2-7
CASSPGTSGPSGPPSYEQYF
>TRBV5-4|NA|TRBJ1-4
CASSFEGDPYEKLFF
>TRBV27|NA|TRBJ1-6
CASSSIGGSGSPLHF
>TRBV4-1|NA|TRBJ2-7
CASSQSASGNHEQYF
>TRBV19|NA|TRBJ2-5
CASSEGQGPQETQYF
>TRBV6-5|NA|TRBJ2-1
CASSGTGDSYNEQFF
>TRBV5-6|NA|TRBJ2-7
CASSLGPGGYEQYF
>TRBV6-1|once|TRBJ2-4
CASSEAGGGIQYF
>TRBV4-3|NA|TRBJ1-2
CASSQEGARLSPNYGYTF
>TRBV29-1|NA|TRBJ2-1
CSVSGLTGREQFF
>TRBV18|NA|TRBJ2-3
CASSQTRDDDTQYF
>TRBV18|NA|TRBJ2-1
CASHTDLAEYNEQFF
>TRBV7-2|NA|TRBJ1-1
CASSLAGPSEAFF
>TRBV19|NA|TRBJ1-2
CASSTTGTGSFYGYTF
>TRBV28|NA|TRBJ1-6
CASSSPGGSSPLHF
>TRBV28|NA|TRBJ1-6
CASSSQSGRRNSPLHF
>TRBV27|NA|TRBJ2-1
CASSLSTSGGNEQFF
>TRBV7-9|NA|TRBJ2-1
CASSLGRQGTYNEQFF
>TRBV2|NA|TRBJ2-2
CASGGGREFRPNTGELFF
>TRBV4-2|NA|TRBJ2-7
CASSQVITGTVVSYEQYF
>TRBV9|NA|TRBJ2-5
CASSVEGTGTPLPQYF
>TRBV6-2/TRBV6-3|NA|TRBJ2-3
CASSYSEGRGDTQYF
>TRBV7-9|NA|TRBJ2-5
CASSEVSIQETQYF
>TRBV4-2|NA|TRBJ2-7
CASSQGTSGYEQYF
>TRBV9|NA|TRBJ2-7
CASSEGTGTYEQYF
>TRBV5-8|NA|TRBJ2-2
CASSWGGFTGELFF
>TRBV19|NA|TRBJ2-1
CASRRTGAGDEQFF
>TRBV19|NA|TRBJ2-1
CASSIRTAVYNEQFF
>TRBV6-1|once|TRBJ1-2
CASSEGQRNNYGYTF
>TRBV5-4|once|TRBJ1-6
CASSLAASYNSPLHF
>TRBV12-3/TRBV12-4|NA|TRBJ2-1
CASSVGLNEQFF
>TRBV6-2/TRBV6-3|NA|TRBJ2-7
CASSRGSSYEQYF
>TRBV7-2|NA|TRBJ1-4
CASSFAGTGREKLFF
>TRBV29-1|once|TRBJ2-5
CSVEGGTGQETQYF
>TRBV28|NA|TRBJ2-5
CASSLSGRTQETQYF
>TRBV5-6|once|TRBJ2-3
CASSLVADPSTDTQYF
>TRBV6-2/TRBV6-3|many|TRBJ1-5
CASSQRGSLRIGQPQHF
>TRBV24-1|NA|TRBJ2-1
CATSDPIAETNNEQFF
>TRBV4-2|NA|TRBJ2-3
CASSQGTSRDTQYF
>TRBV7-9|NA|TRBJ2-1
CASSSRQGEQFF
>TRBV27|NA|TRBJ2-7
CASSPGGTSYEQYF
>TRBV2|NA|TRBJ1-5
CASNGGRDQPQHF
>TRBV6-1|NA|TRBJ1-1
CASSESHEEMNTEAFF
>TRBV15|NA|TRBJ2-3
CATSRKREATDTQYF